This record looks at one TCR beta chain sequence and its context. The antigen is undetermined. The CDR3 extends over 16 amino acids. Germline loops: CDR1 LGHNT, CDR2 FRNRAP. The trim removed 5 bases at V and 4 bases at J, leaving 10 bases unmatched. The data are from a study of shared clonotypes between healthy human individuals. It was into CD45RA+ naive and CD45RA-negative memory subsets that the CD4+ cells were split. Points from the study as a whole: Richness estimates generally favored naive over memory subsets. Compared with clonotypes that all four donors shared, non-shared clonotypes had lower generation probabilities.

The assay was immunoSEQ multiplex PCR, and TCRdb's table has in-frame clones only and misses some. The table shows under 2,500,000 clones, with approximately 94% occurring only once. The V and J genes are TRBV12-5 and TRBJ2-1, with TRBD1 matching over 8 bases. The sample comprised naive CD4+ T cells sorted from blood. The sample's subset: CD45RA+ positively selected. The TCR originated in a man between 18 and 29 years old in good health. Written as DNA, the CDR3 is TGTGCTAGTGGTGCCCCCGGACAGGGAGAATACAATGAGCAGTTCTTC. Translating gives CASGAPGQGEYNEQFF.